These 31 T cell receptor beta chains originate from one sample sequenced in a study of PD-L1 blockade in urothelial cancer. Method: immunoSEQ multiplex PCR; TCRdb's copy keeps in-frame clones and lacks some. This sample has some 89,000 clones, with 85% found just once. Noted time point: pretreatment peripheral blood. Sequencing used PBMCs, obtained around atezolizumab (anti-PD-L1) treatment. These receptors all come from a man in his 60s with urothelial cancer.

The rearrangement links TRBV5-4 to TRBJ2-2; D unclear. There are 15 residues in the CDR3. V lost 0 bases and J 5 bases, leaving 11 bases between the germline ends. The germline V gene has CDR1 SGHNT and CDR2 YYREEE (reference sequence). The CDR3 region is CASSLEVAGTGELFF. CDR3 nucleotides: TGTGCCAGCAGCTTGGAGGTAGCTGGGACCGGGGAGCTGTTTTTT.

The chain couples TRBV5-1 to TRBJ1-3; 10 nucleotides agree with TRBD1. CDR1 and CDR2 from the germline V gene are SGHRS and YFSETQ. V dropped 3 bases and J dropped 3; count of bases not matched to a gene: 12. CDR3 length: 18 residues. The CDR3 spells CASSSTGGLKLSGNTIYF. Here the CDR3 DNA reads TGCGCCAGCAGCTCGACAGGGGGCCTTAAACTAAGTGGAAACACCATATATTTT.

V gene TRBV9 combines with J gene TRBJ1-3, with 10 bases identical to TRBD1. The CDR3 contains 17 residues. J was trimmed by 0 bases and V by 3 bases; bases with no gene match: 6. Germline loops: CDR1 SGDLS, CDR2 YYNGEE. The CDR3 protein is CASSAWDRGHSGNTIYF. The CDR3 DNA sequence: TGTGCCAGCAGCGCGTGGGACAGGGGCCACTCTGGAAACACCATATATTTT. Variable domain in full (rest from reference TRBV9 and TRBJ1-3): DSGVTQTPKHLITATGQRVTLRCSPRSGDLSVYWYQQSLDQGLQFLIQYYNGEERAKGNILERFSAQQFPDLHSELNLSSLELGDSALYFCASSAWDRGHSGNTIYFGEGSWLTVV.

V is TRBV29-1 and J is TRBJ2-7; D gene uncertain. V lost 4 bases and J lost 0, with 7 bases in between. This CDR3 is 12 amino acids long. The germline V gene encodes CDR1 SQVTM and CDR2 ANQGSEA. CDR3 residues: CSVGASSYEQYF. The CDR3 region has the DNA TGCAGCGTTGGAGCAAGCTCCTACGAGCAGTACTTC.

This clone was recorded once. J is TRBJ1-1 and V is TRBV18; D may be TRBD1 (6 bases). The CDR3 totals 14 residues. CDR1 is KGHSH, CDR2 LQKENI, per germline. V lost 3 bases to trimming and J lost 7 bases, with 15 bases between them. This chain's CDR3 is CASSPLEGQNEAFF. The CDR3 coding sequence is TGTGCCAGCTCACCGCTAGAAGGACAGAATGAAGCTTTCTTT.

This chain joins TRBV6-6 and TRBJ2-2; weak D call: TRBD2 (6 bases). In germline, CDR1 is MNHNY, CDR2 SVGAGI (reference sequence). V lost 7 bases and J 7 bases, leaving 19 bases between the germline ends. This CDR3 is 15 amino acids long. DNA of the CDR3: TGTGCCAGCACCCACCAGGATTTCGGGGGCGGGGAGCTGTTTTTT. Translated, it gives CASTHQDFGGGELFF.

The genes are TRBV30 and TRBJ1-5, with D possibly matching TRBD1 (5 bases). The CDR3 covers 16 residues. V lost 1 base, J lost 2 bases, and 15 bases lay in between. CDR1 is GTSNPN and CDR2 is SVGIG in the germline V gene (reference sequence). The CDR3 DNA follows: TGTGCCTGGAGTGCTGAGCAGGGTTGGGGCAATCAGCCCCAGCATTTT. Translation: CAWSAEQGWGNQPQHF.

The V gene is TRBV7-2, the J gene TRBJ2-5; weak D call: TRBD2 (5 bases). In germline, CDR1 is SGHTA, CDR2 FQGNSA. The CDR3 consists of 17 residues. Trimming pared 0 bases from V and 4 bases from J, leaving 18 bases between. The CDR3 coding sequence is TGTGCCAGCAGCTTAGCGGGAGCTTCCCTCTCCTCAGAGACCCAGTACTTC. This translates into CASSLAGASLSSETQYF.

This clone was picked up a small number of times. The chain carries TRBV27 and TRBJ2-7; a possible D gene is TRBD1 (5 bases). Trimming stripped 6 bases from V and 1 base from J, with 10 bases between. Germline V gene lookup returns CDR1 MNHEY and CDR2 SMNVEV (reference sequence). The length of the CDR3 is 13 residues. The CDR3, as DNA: TGTGCCAGCAGCCCGACAGAGTCCTACGAGCAGTACTTC. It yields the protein CASSPTESYEQYF.

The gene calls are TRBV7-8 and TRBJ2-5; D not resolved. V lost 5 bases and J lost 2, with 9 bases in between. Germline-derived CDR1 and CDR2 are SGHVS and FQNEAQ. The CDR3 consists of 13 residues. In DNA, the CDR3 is TGTGCCAGCAGCCCCCCGGTTCAAGAGACCCAGTACTTC. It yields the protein CASSPPVQETQYF.

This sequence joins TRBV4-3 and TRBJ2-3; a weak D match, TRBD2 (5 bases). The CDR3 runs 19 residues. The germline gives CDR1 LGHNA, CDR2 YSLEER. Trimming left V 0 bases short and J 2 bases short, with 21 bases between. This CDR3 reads CASSQDRGRHLLSTDTQYF. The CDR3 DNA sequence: TGCGCCAGCAGCCAAGATAGAGGGAGACACCTATTATCCACAGATACGCAGTATTTT.

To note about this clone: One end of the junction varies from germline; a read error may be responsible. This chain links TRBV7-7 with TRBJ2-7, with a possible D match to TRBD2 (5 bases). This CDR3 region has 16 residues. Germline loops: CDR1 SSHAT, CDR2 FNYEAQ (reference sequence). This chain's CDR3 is CASSRRRPKGHYEQYF. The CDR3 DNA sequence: TGTGCTAGCAGCCGAAGGAGGCCCAAGGGCCACTACGAGCAGTACTTC.

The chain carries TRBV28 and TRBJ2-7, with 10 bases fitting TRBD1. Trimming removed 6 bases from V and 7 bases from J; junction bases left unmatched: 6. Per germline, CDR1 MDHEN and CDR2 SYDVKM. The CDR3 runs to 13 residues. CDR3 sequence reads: CASRGQGVGEQYF. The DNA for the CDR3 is TGTGCCAGCAGAGGACAGGGGGTTGGGGAGCAGTACTTC.

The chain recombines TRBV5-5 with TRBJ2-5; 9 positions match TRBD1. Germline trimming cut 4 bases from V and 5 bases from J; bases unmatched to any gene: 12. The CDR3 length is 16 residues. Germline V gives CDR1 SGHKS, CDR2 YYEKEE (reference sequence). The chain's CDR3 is CASSTPDRGIYETQYF. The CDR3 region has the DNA TGTGCCAGCAGCACTCCGGACAGGGGAATTTATGAGACCCAGTACTTC.

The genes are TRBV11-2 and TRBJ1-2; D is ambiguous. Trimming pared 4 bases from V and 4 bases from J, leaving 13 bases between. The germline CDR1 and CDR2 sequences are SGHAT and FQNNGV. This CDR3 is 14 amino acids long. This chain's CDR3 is CASSYDTAFYGYTF. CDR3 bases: TGTGCCAGCAGCTATGATACTGCGTTCTATGGCTACACCTTC.

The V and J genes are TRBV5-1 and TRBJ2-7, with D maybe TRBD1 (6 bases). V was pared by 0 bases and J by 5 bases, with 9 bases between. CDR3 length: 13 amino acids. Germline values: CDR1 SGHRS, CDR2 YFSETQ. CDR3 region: CASSLGQEDEQYF. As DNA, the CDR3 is TGCGCCAGCAGCTTGGGACAGGAGGACGAGCAGTACTTC.

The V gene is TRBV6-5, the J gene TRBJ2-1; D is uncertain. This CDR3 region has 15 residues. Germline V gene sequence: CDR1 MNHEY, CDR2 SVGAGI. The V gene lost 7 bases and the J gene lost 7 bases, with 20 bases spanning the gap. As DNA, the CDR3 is TGTGCCAGCAACCATCGGGTCGGAGTTAAGAATGAGCAGTTCTTC. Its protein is CASNHRVGVKNEQFF.

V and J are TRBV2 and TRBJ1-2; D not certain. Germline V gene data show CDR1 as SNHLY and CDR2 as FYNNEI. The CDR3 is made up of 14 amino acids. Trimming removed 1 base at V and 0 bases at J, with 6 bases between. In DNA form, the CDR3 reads TGTGCCAGCAGTGAAGTTACAGCTAACTATGGCTACACCTTC. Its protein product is CASSEVTANYGYTF.

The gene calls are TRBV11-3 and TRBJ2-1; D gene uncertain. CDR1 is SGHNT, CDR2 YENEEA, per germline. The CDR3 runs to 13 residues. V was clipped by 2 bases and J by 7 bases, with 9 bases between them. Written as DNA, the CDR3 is TGTGCCAGCAGCTTATTCCACGGGAATGAGCAGTTCTTC. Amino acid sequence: CASSLFHGNEQFF.

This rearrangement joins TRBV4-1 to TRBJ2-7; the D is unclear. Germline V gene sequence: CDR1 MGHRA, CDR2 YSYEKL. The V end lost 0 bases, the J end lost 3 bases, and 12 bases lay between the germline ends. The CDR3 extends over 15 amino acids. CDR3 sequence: CASSQDTTSYYEQYF. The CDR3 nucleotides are TGCGCCAGCAGCCAAGATACAACAAGTTACTACGAGCAGTACTTC.

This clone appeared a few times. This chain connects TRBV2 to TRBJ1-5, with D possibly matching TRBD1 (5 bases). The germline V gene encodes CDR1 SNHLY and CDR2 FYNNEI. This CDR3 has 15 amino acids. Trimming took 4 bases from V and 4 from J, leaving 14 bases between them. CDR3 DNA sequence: TGTGCCAGCAGTGTGGAGGGGCTGGTTAATCAGCCCCAGCATTTT. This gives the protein CASSVEGLVNQPQHF.

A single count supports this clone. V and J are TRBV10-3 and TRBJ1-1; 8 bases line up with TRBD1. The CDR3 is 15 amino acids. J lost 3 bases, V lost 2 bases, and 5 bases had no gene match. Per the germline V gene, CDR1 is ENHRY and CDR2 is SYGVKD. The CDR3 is CAISEGQGGDTEAFF. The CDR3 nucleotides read TGTGCCATCAGTGAGGGACAGGGCGGGGACACTGAAGCTTTCTTT.

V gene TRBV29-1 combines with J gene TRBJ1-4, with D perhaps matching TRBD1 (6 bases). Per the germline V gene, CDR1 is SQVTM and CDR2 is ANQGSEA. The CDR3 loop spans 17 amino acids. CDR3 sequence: CSASGQSPSATNEKLFF. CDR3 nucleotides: TGCAGTGCCAGTGGACAGTCCCCTTCAGCAACTAATGAAAAACTGTTTTTT.

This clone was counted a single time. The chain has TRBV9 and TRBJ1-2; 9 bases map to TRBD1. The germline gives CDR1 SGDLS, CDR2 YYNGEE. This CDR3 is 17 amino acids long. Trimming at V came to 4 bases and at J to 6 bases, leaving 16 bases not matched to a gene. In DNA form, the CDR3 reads TGTGCCAGCAGCCTCCGGGACAGGGAGAATTCGACGGATGGCTACACCTTC. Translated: CASSLRDRENSTDGYTF.

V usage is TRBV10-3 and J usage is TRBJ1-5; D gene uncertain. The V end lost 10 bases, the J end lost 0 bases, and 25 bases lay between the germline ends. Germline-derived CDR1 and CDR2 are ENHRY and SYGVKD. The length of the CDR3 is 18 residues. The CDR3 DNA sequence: TGTGCCACCCGAGCCAGAACCTCGGCGGGTTATAGCAATCAGCCCCAGCATTTT. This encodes CATRARTSAGYSNQPQHF.

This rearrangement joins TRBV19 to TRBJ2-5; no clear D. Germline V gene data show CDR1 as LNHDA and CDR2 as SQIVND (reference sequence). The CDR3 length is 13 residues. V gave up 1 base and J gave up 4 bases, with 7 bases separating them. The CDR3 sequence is CASSIGTRETQYF. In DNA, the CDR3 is TGTGCCAGTAGTATAGGCACGAGAGAGACCCAGTACTTC.

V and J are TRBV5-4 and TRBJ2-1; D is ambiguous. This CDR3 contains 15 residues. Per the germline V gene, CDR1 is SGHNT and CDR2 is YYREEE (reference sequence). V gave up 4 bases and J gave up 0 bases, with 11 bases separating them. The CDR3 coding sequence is TGTGCCAGCAGCCGTAGATCGGGCTCCTACAATGAGCAGTTCTTC. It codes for CASSRRSGSYNEQFF.

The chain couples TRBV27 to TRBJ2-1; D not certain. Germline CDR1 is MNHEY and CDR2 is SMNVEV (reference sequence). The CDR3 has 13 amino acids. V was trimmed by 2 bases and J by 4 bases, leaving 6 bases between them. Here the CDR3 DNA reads TGTGCCAGCAGTTTAGAGAGGTACAATGAGCAGTTCTTC. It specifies CASSLERYNEQFF.

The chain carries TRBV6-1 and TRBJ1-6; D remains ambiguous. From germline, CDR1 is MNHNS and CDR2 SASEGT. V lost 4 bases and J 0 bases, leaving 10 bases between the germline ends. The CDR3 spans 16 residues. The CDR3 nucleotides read TGTGCCAGCAGTGTAGTCCGGAGCTCCTATAATTCACCCCTCCACTTT. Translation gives CASSVVRSSYNSPLHF.

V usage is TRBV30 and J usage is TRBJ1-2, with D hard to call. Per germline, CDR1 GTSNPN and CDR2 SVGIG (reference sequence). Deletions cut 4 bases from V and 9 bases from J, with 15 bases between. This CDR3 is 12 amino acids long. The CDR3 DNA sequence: TGTGCCTGGATGAGTTCCCAGCGAAGCTACACCTTC. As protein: CAWMSSQRSYTF. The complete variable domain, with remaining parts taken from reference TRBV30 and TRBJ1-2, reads SQTIHQWPATLVQPVGSPLSLECTVEGTSNPNLYWYRQAAGRGLQLLFYSVGIGQISSEVPQNLSASRPQDRQFILSSKKLLLSDSGFYLCAWMSSQRSYTFGSGTRLTVV.

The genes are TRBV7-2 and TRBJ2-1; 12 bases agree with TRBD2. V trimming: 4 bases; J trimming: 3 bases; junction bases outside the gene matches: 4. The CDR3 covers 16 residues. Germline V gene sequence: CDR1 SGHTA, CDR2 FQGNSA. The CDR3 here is CASSSRTSGDYNEQFF. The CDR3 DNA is TGTGCCAGCAGCTCGCGGACTAGCGGGGACTACAATGAGCAGTTCTTC.